The present entry profiles one T cell receptor beta chain with its context. What it recognizes is unknown. MiXCR, run by TCRdb on the 5' RACE reads, gives a single entry per CDR3 protein. The repertoire includes just under 550,000 distinct CDR3 sequences, around 15% of them detected once, and roughly 0.44% sits in the top ten. The sample comes from a study of identical twins. The V gene's germline CDR1 is MGHRA and CDR2 YSYEKL. This CDR3 has 15 residues. V shed 3 bases and J shed 5 bases, with 17 bases lying between them. Study-wide results and limits: Rather than following the same donors, the conclusions depended on cross-sectional statistical analysis.

Another study also made use of these data, one on yellow fever vaccine responses in identical twins.

The rearrangement joins TRBV4-1 to TRBJ2-7; no firm D call. The sample taken for sequencing was CD4+ T cells sorted from blood. This clonotype originated in a woman aged 18 to 35 in good health. DNA of the CDR3: TGCGCCAGCAGCCACCAGCGCGCTAACCTGCACGAGCAGTACTTC. It translates to CASSHQRANLHEQYF.